A single TCR beta chain is shown here with its context. No cognate antigen has been identified for it. Receptor amplification or capture employed the immunoSEQ multiplex PCR assay. TCRdb mirrors the immuneACCESS table, restricted to in-frame sequences. Some clones are absent from its copies; in checked studies, under half trace to an unresolved V gene, and the reason for the others is unknown. This sample's records show approximately 190,000 clones. The top ten clones comprise roughly 2.2% of the sample. This sample was taken from a study of control samples from healthy donors and cancer patients (dated by TCRdb to the early 2020s). V is pruned by 5 bases and J by 5 bases, leaving 10 bases of the junction without a gene match. The germline V gene supplies CDR1 SGHRS and CDR2 YFSETQ. The CDR3, from cysteine to phenylalanine, totals 16 residues. This entry keeps only the CDR3 DNA: 48 bases, framed from base 1.

Here the chain combines TRBV5-1 and TRBJ2-3; TRBD2 fits 11 bases in the junction. Sequences were obtained from blood. The TCR sequence derives from a woman between 25 and 40 years old in good health. The nucleotides are TGCGCCAGCAGAGTTTTAACTAGCGGGGGAGGAGATACGCAGTATTTT. Its amino acids are CASRVLTSGGGDTQYF.